The 17 T cell receptor beta chains listed next were all sequenced from one sample in a study of T cell responses to AZD1222 COVID-19 vaccine. Sequencing used immunoSEQ multiplex PCR; TCRdb keeps in-frame clones, though not all of them. The sample holds 110,000 to 150,000 clones, 92% seen once. The material sequenced was peripheral blood, taken 28 days after the second AZD1222 dose. These receptors were taken from an adult who received the AZD1222 COVID-19 vaccine.

The V gene is TRBV6-2 or TRBV6-3, the J gene TRBJ1-6; 10 positions match TRBD1. Germline V gives CDR1 MNHEY, CDR2 SVGEGT. Trimming cost V 5 bases and J 9 bases; bases outside gene matches: 4. There are 14 residues in the CDR3. CDR3 amino acids: CASSDRGPGSPLHF. The CDR3 coding sequence is TGTGCCAGCAGTGACAGGGGGCCAGGTTCACCCCTCCACTTT.

The chain combines TRBV18 with TRBJ2-3, with D perhaps matching TRBD2 (6 bases). CDR3 size: 16 residues. The V end lost 6 bases, the J end lost 2 bases, and 18 bases lay between the germline ends. Germline V gives CDR1 KGHSH, CDR2 LQKENI. CDR3 DNA sequence: TGTGCCAGCTCGCCCAGACTAGGCGGTTTCACAGATACGCAGTATTTT. Translating it yields CASSPRLGGFTDTQYF. The complete variable domain, with remaining parts taken from reference TRBV18 and TRBJ2-3, reads NAGVMQNPRHLVRRRGQEARLRCSPMKGHSHVYWYRQLPEEGLKFMVYLQKENIIDESGMPKERFSAEFPKEGPSILRIQQVVRGDSAAYFCASSPRLGGFTDTQYFGPGTRLTVL.

The chain has TRBV5-1 and TRBJ1-1, with a tentative D call TRBD1 (6 bases). Germline V lookup: CDR1 SGHRS, CDR2 YFSETQ. CDR3 length equals 15 residues. Trimming took off 4 bases at V and 2 bases at J, with 15 bases between the two ends. As DNA, the CDR3 is TGCGCCAGCAGCCCAGGTGGACAGTCCAACACTGAAGCTTTCTTT. Encoded protein: CASSPGGQSNTEAFF.

This clone was recorded a few times. J is TRBJ2-1 and V is TRBV27, with a tentative D call TRBD1 (5 bases). Germline values: CDR1 MNHEY, CDR2 SMNVEV (reference sequence). The CDR3 contains 11 residues. V dropped 3 bases and J dropped 12 bases, with 9 bases sitting between them. The CDR3 nucleotides read TGTGCCAGCAGTTTGCTGGGGCGGCAGTTCTTC. It specifies CASSLLGRQFF.

The chain uses TRBV7-9 and TRBJ2-3; tentative D call: TRBD2 (6 bases). V lost 0 bases to trimming and J lost 3 bases, with 10 bases between them. Germline loops: CDR1 SEHNR, CDR2 FQNEAQ (reference sequence). CDR3 length: 15 residues. The CDR3 is CASSLAGGVTDTQYF. CDR3 nucleotide sequence: TGTGCCAGCAGCTTAGCGGGAGGAGTAACAGATACGCAGTATTTT.

This chain joins TRBV4-1 and TRBJ1-2; D uncertain. In germline, CDR1 is MGHRA, CDR2 YSYEKL. The CDR3 is 14 amino acids. V lost 0 bases and J lost 8, with 13 bases in between. CDR3 nucleotide sequence: TGCGCCAGCAGCCAAGATTCCCCCGCAGGAGGCTACACCTTC. Translation: CASSQDSPAGGYTF.

CDR3 in amino acids: CASSSRPGTGDETQYF. The DNA for the CDR3 is TGCGCCAGCAGCTCCAGGCCCGGGACAGGGGATGAGACCCAGTACTTC. The V and J genes are TRBV5-1 and TRBJ2-5, with 10 bases that match TRBD1. Germline loops: CDR1 SGHRS, CDR2 YFSETQ. CDR3 length: 16 residues. The trim removed 3 bases at V and 5 bases at J, leaving 10 bases unmatched.

V is TRBV7-2 and J is TRBJ1-5, with D possibly matching TRBD1 (6 bases). The CDR3 has 15 residues. Trimming left V 5 bases short and J 5 bases short, with 16 bases between. CDR1 is SGHTA and CDR2 is FQGNSA in the germline V gene. The CDR3 DNA sequence: TGTGCCAGCAGCCCCACGGCGGGGGGCCATCAGCCCCAGCATTTT. As protein: CASSPTAGGHQPQHF.

The table lists this clone with a count of one. The V call is TRBV7-8, the J call TRBJ1-5; 10 bases agree with TRBD1. This CDR3 contains 19 residues. Germline V gene data show CDR1 as SGHVS and CDR2 as FQNEAQ. V was pared by 1 base and J by 2 bases, with 11 bases of the junction left unmatched. CDR3 in DNA: TGTGCCAGCAGCTTAGTAACGGGACAGGGGATAATTGGCAATCAGCCCCAGCATTTT. Translating gives CASSLVTGQGIIGNQPQHF. Full variable domain (remainder filled in from reference TRBV7-8 and TRBJ1-5): GAGVSQSPRYKVAKRGQDVALRCDPISGHVSLFWYQQALGQGPEFLTYFQNEAQLDKSGLPSDRFFAERPEGSVSTLKIQRTQQEDSAVYLCASSLVTGQGIIGNQPQHFGDGTRLSIL.

V is TRBV19 and J is TRBJ1-3, with D unclear. Germline V gene lookup returns CDR1 LNHDA and CDR2 SQIVND (reference sequence). The length of the CDR3 is 16 residues. V lost 5 bases and J lost 0, with 14 bases in between. The CDR3 here is CASSSTVLSSGNTIYF. As DNA, the CDR3 is TGTGCCAGTAGTTCCACAGTATTGAGCTCTGGAAACACCATATATTTT.

The genes are TRBV7-9 and TRBJ2-3, with 9 nucleotides matching TRBD2. Germline loops: CDR1 SEHNR, CDR2 FQNEAQ (reference sequence). With 2 bases clipped from V and 1 base from J, the junction kept 13 bases outside the gene matches. The CDR3 contains 19 residues. CDR3 amino acids: CASSLLKASGKKGTDTQYF. The CDR3 DNA is TGTGCCAGCAGCTTATTAAAGGCTAGCGGGAAGAAGGGCACAGATACGCAGTATTTT.

This sequence joins TRBV21-1 and TRBJ2-7. TRBV21-1 is classified as a pseudogene. The CDR3 has 10 amino acids. CDR3 protein: CASRKKEQYF. The CDR3 nucleotides read TGTGCCAGCAGGAAGAAGGAGCAGTACTTC.

The CDR3 loop reads CASGDPTSNTEAFF. Written as DNA, the CDR3 is TGTGCCAGCGGAGACCCGACATCGAACACTGAAGCTTTCTTT. This sequence joins TRBV28 and TRBJ1-1; unclear D gene. Trimming removed 8 bases from V and 1 base from J, with 14 bases in between. The CDR3 covers 14 residues. CDR1 MDHEN and CDR2 SYDVKM come from the germline V gene.

V and J are TRBV5-1 and TRBJ1-2, with 10 bases fitting TRBD1. Trimming took 3 bases from V and 8 from J; bases not matched to a gene: 10. Germline V gene lookup returns CDR1 SGHRS and CDR2 YFSETQ. This CDR3 has 15 amino acids. The chain's CDR3 is CASSWDRGGLEGYTF. The CDR3, as DNA: TGCGCCAGCAGCTGGGACAGGGGAGGATTGGAAGGCTACACCTTC.

This chain joins TRBV4-1 and TRBJ1-4; D call uncertain. Trimming removed 4 bases at V and 7 bases at J, with 7 bases between. Germline V lookup: CDR1 MGHRA, CDR2 YSYEKL. CDR3 length: 12 residues. CDR3: CASSPPLEKLFF. CDR3 bases: TGCGCCAGCAGCCCCCCGCTTGAAAAACTGTTTTTT.

This chain uses TRBV6-2 or TRBV6-3 with TRBJ1-2; D unresolved. Trimming shortened V by 0 bases and J by 8 bases, and 19 bases separated the two germline ends. The germline CDR1 and CDR2 sequences are MNHEY and SVGEGT. The CDR3 has 16 amino acids. DNA for the CDR3: TGTGCCAGCAGTTACTCGTCGCCGGCCTCTCAAGAGGGCTACACCTTC. Translating gives CASSYSSPASQEGYTF.

Points on this clone: This may be a read error: a much more frequent sequence differs by one nucleotide. This sample includes further DNA sequences coding for the same CDR3. V gene TRBV7-9 combines with J gene TRBJ1-1; D is uncertain. Germline V gives CDR1 SEHNR, CDR2 FQNEAQ (reference sequence). The CDR3 totals 11 residues. V was trimmed by 7 bases and J by 2 bases, leaving 5 bases between them. The DNA of the CDR3 is TGTGCCAGCACCCTAAACACTGAAGCTTTCTTT. Protein sequence: CASTLNTEAFF.